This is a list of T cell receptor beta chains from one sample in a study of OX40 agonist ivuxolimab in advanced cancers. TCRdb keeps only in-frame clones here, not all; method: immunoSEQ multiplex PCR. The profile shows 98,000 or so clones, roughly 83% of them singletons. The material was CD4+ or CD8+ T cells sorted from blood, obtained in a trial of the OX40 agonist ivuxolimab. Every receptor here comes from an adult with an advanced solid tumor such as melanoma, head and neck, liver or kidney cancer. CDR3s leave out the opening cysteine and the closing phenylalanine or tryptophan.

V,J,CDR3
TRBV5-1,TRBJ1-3,ASSRDSPASGNTIY
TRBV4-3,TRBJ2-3,ASSPGTARTDTQY
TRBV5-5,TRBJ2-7,ASSLVGRGLEQY
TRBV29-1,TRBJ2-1,SVVGTSGRAEQF
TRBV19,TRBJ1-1,ASSTRDTIRTEAF
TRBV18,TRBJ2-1,ASSPPRTRSIDEQF
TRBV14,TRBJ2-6,ASSQYTGPSGANVLT
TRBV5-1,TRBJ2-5,ASSWGGQTETQY
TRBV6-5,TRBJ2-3,ASSLPGGATDTQY
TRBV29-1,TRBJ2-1,SAAGTTYNEQF
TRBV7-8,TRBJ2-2,ASSLVGAGELF
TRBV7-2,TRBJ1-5,ASSLAQGPQH
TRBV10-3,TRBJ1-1,AISDRGRNTEAF
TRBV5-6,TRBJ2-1,ASSSLGNPYNEQF
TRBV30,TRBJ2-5,AWSVRLKVTGGQETQY
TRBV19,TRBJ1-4,ASSTSGLTGDNEKLF
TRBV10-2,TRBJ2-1,ASSPTPGTGGPEQF
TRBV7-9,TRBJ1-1,ASSLGVTGAEAF
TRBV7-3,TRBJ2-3,ASSSQGYPDTQY
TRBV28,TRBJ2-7,ASSLITAAYEQY
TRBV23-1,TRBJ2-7,ASIPPDILPYEQY
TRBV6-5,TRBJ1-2,ASRDRGAGYT
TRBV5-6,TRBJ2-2,ASSPKTLEHRGAV
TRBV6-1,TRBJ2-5,ASSRSLGLETQY
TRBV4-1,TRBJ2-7,ASSPWTGGLYEQY
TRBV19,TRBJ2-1,ASRPVGQGGNEQF
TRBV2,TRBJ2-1,ASNKDLMQQF
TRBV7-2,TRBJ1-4,ASSSRVLNEKLF
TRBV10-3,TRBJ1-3,AISESSGKSGNTIY
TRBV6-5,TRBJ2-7,ASSEIYEQY
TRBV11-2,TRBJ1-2,ASSLDHRPNYGYT
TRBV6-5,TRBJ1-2,ASSYSTRVEGGYT
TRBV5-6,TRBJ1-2,ASSLVGQIVYGYT
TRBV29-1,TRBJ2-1,SAFTGTHSQF
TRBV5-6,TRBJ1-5,ASSVGINQPQH
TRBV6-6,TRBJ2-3,ASSPWDFTDTQY
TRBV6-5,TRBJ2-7,ASSYGLNSYEQY
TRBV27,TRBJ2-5,ASSFISAGRETQY
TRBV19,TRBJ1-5,ASSPRGRSNQPQH
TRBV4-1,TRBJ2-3,ASSRSPGIDTQY
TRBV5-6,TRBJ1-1,ASSLDRVNTEAF
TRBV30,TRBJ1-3,AWSVRVTGRNTIY
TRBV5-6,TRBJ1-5,ASSLNMGELNQPQH
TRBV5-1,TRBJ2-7,ASSKDRDEQY
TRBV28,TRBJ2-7,ASSLLSGLSYEQY
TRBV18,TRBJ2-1,ASSPPGTADNEQF
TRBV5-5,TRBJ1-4,ASSPEGWTNEKLF
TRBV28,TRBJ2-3,ASSFQNNLLTQY
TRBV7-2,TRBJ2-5,ASSPRDRGVYNEETQY
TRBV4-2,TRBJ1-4,ASSQVRQGGGEKLF